These T cell receptor beta chains were read from a single sample in a study of identical twins. TCRdb independently ran MiXCR on the 5' RACE reads; one entry per CDR3 protein. The data hold roughly 1,500,000 distinct CDR3 sequences, with about 30% observed a single time. Material for sequencing was cord blood. These receptors all stem from a newborn girl in good health. Each CDR3 is given with its conserved first and last residue. A D gene is named only where the DNA matches it firmly. Clone size is shown for a subset of rows, as once, few, many or a class of expanded clone.

j_call d_call v_call clone_size cdr3_aa
TRBJ2-5 - TRBV3-1 - CASSPILVGTNEQYF
TRBJ2-1 TRBD2 TRBV5-6 - CASSLATGVLVSGRNHNEQFF
TRBJ2-5 TRBD1 TRBV28 - CASSLRDRGPQETQYF
- TRBD1 TRBV20-1 once CSARQGAYYEQYF
TRBJ2-5 TRBD1 TRBV24-1 - CATSARFWGQHPKRETQYF
TRBJ2-1 TRBD1 TRBV20-1 - CSASTGTGDNEQFF
TRBJ2-3 TRBD2 TRBV19 - CASRSSGLGTDTQYF
TRBJ2-7 - TRBV10-3 - CAISDNRTPSYEQYF
TRBJ2-5 - TRBV18 - CASSPPVLETQYF
TRBJ1-2 - TRBV20-1 few CSASLDSFGYTF
TRBJ1-2 - TRBV5-1 few CASSTGGRNNYGYTF
TRBJ2-7 - TRBV12-3/TRBV12-4 few CASSFLDGYEQYF
TRBJ2-1 TRBD2 TRBV12-5 - CASGLRLAGGSNEQFF
TRBJ2-5 TRBD1 TRBV25-1 many CASSASLTGGQETQYF
TRBJ2-3 - TRBV10-3 many CAISVTADTQYF
TRBJ1-1 - TRBV11-1 - CASSFQRTEAFF
TRBJ1-1 - TRBV4-1 - CASSQATLREEAFF
TRBJ2-3 TRBD2 TRBV12-3/TRBV12-4 once CASSLSGTSTDMQYF
TRBJ2-3 TRBD2 TRBV7-8 - CASSLGTSGNVDTQYF
TRBJ2-1 TRBD1 TRBV20-1 - CSARGGQYNEQFF
TRBJ2-1 TRBD1 TRBV12-3/TRBV12-4 - CASRPPGQGSYNEQFF
TRBJ2-1 - TRBV4-2 - CASSPPGKAYNEQFF
TRBJ2-1 - TRBV6-2/TRBV6-3 - CASSPTTSKDEQFF
TRBJ1-4 - TRBV29-1 - CSVEDLEGAANEELFF
TRBJ2-1 TRBD2 TRBV20-1 - CSGGRVNEQFF
TRBJ2-1 TRBD2 TRBV4-1 - CASSQPPSLSLALAGVVNEQFF
TRBJ1-5 - TRBV19 many CASGGNQPQHF
TRBJ2-1 - TRBV3-1 few CASSQDTPTKFF
TRBJ2-1 TRBD2 TRBV7-9 - CASSLSLSGNEQFF
TRBJ2-2 - TRBV2 once CASSESHPNTGELFF
TRBJ2-7 TRBD2 TRBV28 few CASRQRGLAGGRAYNEQYF
TRBJ2-7 - TRBV6-6 - CASSTDRRGSYEQYF
TRBJ2-1 TRBD2 TRBV12-3/TRBV12-4 many CAIRTSGKSNEQFF
TRBJ2-1 TRBD2 TRBV12-3/TRBV12-4 many CASSFRGLAGGYNEQFF
TRBJ2-1 TRBD2 TRBV3-1 few CASSPQLAVGFNEQFF
- TRBD2 TRBV2 - CAGSGAAQETQYF
TRBJ2-1 TRBD1 TRBV7-9 many CASSPRTGRYNEQFF
TRBJ2-1 - TRBV5-6 - CASSLVATEAGYSYNEQFF
TRBJ2-3 - TRBV9 few CASSVVGGITDTQYF
TRBJ2-1 - TRBV12-3/TRBV12-4 few CASSPQGATGNEQFF
TRBJ2-1 - TRBV14 few CASSLMASYNEQFF
TRBJ1-2 - TRBV21-1 - CASSKVGDVSYGYTF
TRBJ2-2 TRBD2 TRBV4-2 - CASSQTSGGATGELFF
TRBJ1-4 - TRBV29-1 - CSVGKGTNEKLFF
TRBJ2-1 - TRBV20-1 few CSARVGPLYNEQFF
TRBJ2-1 TRBD2 TRBV4-1 few CASSPTTSLAGGLYNEQFF
TRBJ2-3 TRBD2 TRBV20-1 few CSATASGTSTDTQYF
TRBJ2-3 TRBD2 TRBV13 - CASKASGDTQYF
TRBJ1-6 - TRBV10-3 few CAISEGFGGNSPLHF
TRBJ2-3 TRBD2 TRBV9 - CASSGRALSGRYGDTQYF
TRBJ1-2 - TRBV7-9 few CASSFPTSSSGYTF